The TCR beta chain described here comes from a study of circulating CD8 cells and anti-PD-1 response in melanoma. Background on the study: Anti-PD-1 was first-line therapy for seven of 13 patients.

From live CD3+CD8+TCRalphabeta+ cells, four PD-1 and/or TIGIT subsets were sorted. Relative to its sample, this clonotype is large. What it binds is not known. Germline V CDR1 and CDR2: LNHDA, SQIVND (reference sequence). V lost 5 bases, J lost 6 bases, and 8 bases stayed unmatched. CDR3 length: 15 amino acids. Each library started from approximately 14 ng of total RNA using the QIAseq Immune Repertoire TCR panel. TCRdb reprocessed the reads with MiXCR, giving one entry per CDR3 protein. The table lists under 400 distinct CDR3 sequences, approximately 7.1% of them singletons. Study-level points and caveats: Diversity ranked highest in DNEG and lowest in TIGIT subsets.

The sample here was CD8+ T cells from PBMCs, taken at baseline or after one month of anti-PD-1 therapy (not recorded which). The genes are TRBV19 and TRBJ2-1, with 9 bases fitting TRBD2. The receptor was isolated from a human donor with melanoma. The CDR3 spells CASSPGTSSGNEQFF. Written as DNA, the CDR3 is TGTGCCAGTAGTCCTGGGACTAGCTCTGGCAATGAGCAGTTCTTC.